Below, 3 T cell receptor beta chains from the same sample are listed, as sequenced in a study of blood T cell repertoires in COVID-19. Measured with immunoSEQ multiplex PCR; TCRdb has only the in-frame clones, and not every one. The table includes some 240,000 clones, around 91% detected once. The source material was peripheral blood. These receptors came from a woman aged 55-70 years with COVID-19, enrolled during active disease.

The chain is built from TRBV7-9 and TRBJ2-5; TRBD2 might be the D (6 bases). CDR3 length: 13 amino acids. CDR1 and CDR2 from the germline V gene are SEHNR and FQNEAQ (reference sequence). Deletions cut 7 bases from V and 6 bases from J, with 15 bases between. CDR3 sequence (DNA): TGTGCCAGCATACGGGACTTCGGTCAGACCCAGTACTTC. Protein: CASIRDFGQTQYF.

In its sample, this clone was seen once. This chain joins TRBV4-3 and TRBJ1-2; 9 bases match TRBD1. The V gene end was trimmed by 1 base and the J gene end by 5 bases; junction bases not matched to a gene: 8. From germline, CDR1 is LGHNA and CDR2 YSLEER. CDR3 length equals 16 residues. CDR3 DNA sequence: TGCGCCAGCAGCCAAGCGCCGGACAGGGGAGGATATGGCTACACCTTC. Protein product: CASSQAPDRGGYGYTF.

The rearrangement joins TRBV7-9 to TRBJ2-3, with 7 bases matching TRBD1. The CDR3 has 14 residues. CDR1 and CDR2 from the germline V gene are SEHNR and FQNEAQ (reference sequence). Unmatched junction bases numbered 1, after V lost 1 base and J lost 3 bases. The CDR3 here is CASSLGGQTDTQYF. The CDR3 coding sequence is TGTGCCAGCAGCTTAGGGGGACAGACAGATACGCAGTATTTT.